A single sample gave rise to the 22 T cell receptor beta chains below, sequenced in a study of blood T cell repertoires in COVID-19. Libraries were prepared by immunoSEQ multiplex PCR; TCRdb keeps only in-frame clonotypes and omits some of them. The table includes a few hundred thousand clones, roughly nine tenths detected once. Specimen: peripheral blood. All receptors come from a man between 18 and 29 years old with active or convalescent COVID-19.

This clone was seen a handful of times. This chain links TRBV19 with TRBJ2-7; perhaps TRBD1 as D (5 bases). Germline V gene lookup returns CDR1 LNHDA and CDR2 SQIVND (reference sequence). V shed 3 bases and J shed 2 bases, with 11 bases lying between them. This CDR3 has 14 residues. The CDR3 DNA reads as TGTGCCAGTAGTATTCAGGGTCCAACCTACGAGCAGTACTTC. It yields the protein CASSIQGPTYEQYF.

The CDR3 DNA sequence: TGCAGCGTTGAAGGGGGACTAGCGGGAGAGAATGAGCAGTTCTTC. Translation: CSVEGGLAGENEQFF. The rearrangement uses TRBV29-1 and TRBJ2-1; 14 bases agree with TRBD2. The CDR3 runs to 15 residues. The germline CDR1 and CDR2 sequences are SQVTM and ANQGSEA. J lost 7 bases, V lost 1 base, and 3 bases had no gene match.

The J gene is TRBJ2-7, the V gene TRBV19; TRBD1 might be the D (6 bases). Germline CDR1 reads LNHDA; CDR2 reads SQIVND (reference sequence). The V and J ends lost 2 bases and 1 base respectively, with 15 bases between them. The CDR3 runs to 16 residues. This CDR3 is CASSIRVRQESYEQYF. CDR3 DNA sequence: TGTGCCAGTAGTATAAGGGTGCGACAGGAATCCTACGAGCAGTACTTC.

This clone was counted between two and nine times. The rearrangement joins TRBV7-9 to TRBJ2-5; 12 bases align to TRBD2. The germline V gene encodes CDR1 SEHNR and CDR2 FQNEAQ (reference sequence). V shed 5 bases and J 3 bases; nucleotides not matched to a gene: 7. This CDR3 has 16 residues. Here the CDR3 DNA reads TGTGCCAGCAGCGTAGTTCGGACTAGCGGGGAAGAGACCCAGTACTTC. Protein sequence: CASSVVRTSGEETQYF. Using reference TRBV7-9 and TRBJ2-5 for the parts outside the CDR3, the full variable domain is DTGVSQNPRHKITKRGQNVTFRCDPISEHNRLYWYRQTLGQGPEFLTYFQNEAQLEKSRLLSDRFSAERPKGSFSTLEIQRTEQGDSAMYLCASSVVRTSGEETQYFGPGTRLLVL.

V is TRBV6-1 and J is TRBJ2-7; tentative D call: TRBD1 (5 bases). This CDR3 spans 13 amino acids. Germline values: CDR1 MNHNS, CDR2 SASEGT. V lost 5 bases, J lost 3 bases, and 11 bases lay in between. The CDR3 here is CASSSQGSYEQYF. The CDR3 DNA sequence: TGTGCCAGCAGTTCCCAGGGAAGCTACGAGCAGTACTTC.

The J gene is TRBJ1-1, the V gene TRBV27; the D is unclear. Between the trimmed V and J ends, which lost 0 bases and 5 bases, there was a span of 7 bases. This CDR3 is built from 13 residues. Germline CDR1 is MNHEY and CDR2 is SMNVEV (reference sequence). CDR3 bases: TGTGCCAGCAGTTTATCCCGGGGTACTGAAGCTTTCTTT. Translated, it gives CASSLSRGTEAFF.

The chain combines TRBV14 with TRBJ2-7, with 9 bases matching TRBD2. V lost 0 bases, J lost 1 base, and 4 bases stayed unmatched. This CDR3 spans 16 amino acids. CDR1 SGHDN and CDR2 FVKESK come from the germline V gene. Written as DNA, the CDR3 is TGTGCCAGCAGCCAAGATCAAGGACTAGCGTCCTACGAGCAGTACTTC. Residues: CASSQDQGLASYEQYF.

The J gene is TRBJ2-3, the V gene TRBV7-3, with 10 bases fitting TRBD1. This CDR3 has 15 residues. V lost 4 bases, J lost 2 bases, and 3 bases stayed unmatched. Germline lookup yields CDR1 SGHTA and CDR2 FQGTGA. The CDR3 sequence: CASSSGQGYTDTQYF. CDR3 sequence (DNA): TGTGCCAGCAGCTCGGGACAGGGGTACACAGATACGCAGTATTTT.

The chain combines TRBV19 with TRBJ2-7; TRBD2 agrees at 12 bases. The ends lost 6 bases at V and 5 bases at J; junction bases unmatched: 11. This CDR3 region has 16 residues. Germline V gives CDR1 LNHDA, CDR2 SQIVND (reference sequence). The CDR3 sequence: CASRSLTSGRRNEQYF. The CDR3 coding sequence is TGTGCCAGTAGGAGTCTAACTAGCGGGAGGAGAAACGAGCAGTACTTC.

The chain employs TRBV5-1 and TRBJ2-2, with D possibly TRBD2 on 6 matching bases. The CDR3 covers 13 residues. Deletions cut 1 base from V and 7 bases from J, with 8 bases between. From germline, CDR1 is SGHRS and CDR2 YFSETQ. The CDR3: CASSLTAGGELFF. CDR3 in DNA: TGCGCCAGCAGCTTGACAGCGGGCGGGGAGCTGTTTTTT.

This clone was counted a single time. J is TRBJ2-7 and V is TRBV7-2; a weak D match, TRBD1 (6 bases). The CDR3 loop spans 15 amino acids. Deletions cut 2 bases from V and 5 bases from J, with 16 bases between. Germline values: CDR1 SGHTA, CDR2 FQGNSA. CDR3 in amino acids: CASSLSAGVGHEQYF. Here the CDR3 DNA reads TGTGCCAGCAGCTTATCTGCAGGGGTAGGCCACGAGCAGTACTTC.

This clone was seen a single time. CDR3 region: CASSKRRGTSTDTQYF. CDR3 nucleotide sequence: TGCGCCAGCAGCAAAAGACGGGGAACTAGCACAGATACGCAGTATTTT. The chain is built from TRBV5-1 and TRBJ2-3, with TRBD2 as a possible D gene (5 bases). The CDR3 contains 16 residues. V lost 4 bases, J lost 0 bases, and 15 bases lay in between. Germline CDR1 and CDR2: SGHRS and YFSETQ.

This clone has just one count. This chain joins TRBV18 and TRBJ1-3; 7 positions match TRBD1. The CDR3 covers 16 residues. Germline assignment: CDR1 KGHSH and CDR2 LQKENI. J lost 2 bases, V lost 3 bases, and 7 bases had no gene match. DNA for the CDR3: TGTGCCAGCTCACCGGGACAGATTAAAACTGGAAACACCATATATTTT. Its protein product is CASSPGQIKTGNTIYF. The variable domain in full, with the rest retrieved from reference TRBV18 and TRBJ1-3, is NAGVMQNPRHLVRRRGQEARLRCSPMKGHSHVYWYRQLPEEGLKFMVYLQKENIIDESGMPKERFSAEFPKEGPSILRIQQVVRGDSAAYFCASSPGQIKTGNTIYFGEGSWLTVV.

J is TRBJ1-1 and V is TRBV5-5, with D uncertain. V lost 0 bases and J lost 0, with 9 bases in between. The CDR3 covers 15 residues. In germline, CDR1 is SGHKS, CDR2 YYEKEE (reference sequence). The chain's CDR3 is CASSLEHAVNTEAFF. Here the CDR3 DNA reads TGTGCCAGCAGCTTGGAGCATGCGGTGAACACTGAAGCTTTCTTT.

This chain uses TRBV4-1 with TRBJ1-1; a weak D match, TRBD1 (5 bases). The CDR3 consists of 15 residues. Germline loops: CDR1 MGHRA, CDR2 YSYEKL. The V and J ends lost 5 bases and 2 bases respectively, with 15 bases between them. In DNA, the CDR3 is TGCGCCAGCAGCGTCCACGACAGCCTTAACACTGAAGCTTTCTTT. Translating gives CASSVHDSLNTEAFF.

This chain uses TRBV5-5 with TRBJ2-3, with D possibly being TRBD1 (6 bases). Trimming pared 0 bases from V and 0 bases from J, leaving 11 bases between. In germline, CDR1 is SGHKS, CDR2 YYEKEE (reference sequence). The CDR3 contains 16 residues. The CDR3 sequence is CASSLGQATSTDTQYF. The CDR3 bases are TGTGCCAGCAGCTTGGGACAGGCTACTAGCACAGATACGCAGTATTTT.

The V gene is TRBV2, the J gene TRBJ2-5, with a possible D match to TRBD2 (6 bases). Germline loops: CDR1 SNHLY, CDR2 FYNNEI. The V end lost 6 bases, the J end lost 5 bases, and 10 bases lay between the germline ends. The CDR3 is 12 residues long. CDR3 coding DNA: TGTGCCAGCAGACTAGCCGTGGAGACCCAGTACTTC. Amino acids: CASRLAVETQYF.

This sequence joins TRBV23-1 and TRBJ1-6; 7 positions match TRBD1. TRBV23-1 carries the ORF label, with uncertain function. The CDR3 length is 18 residues. V was clipped by 4 bases and J by 9 bases; unmatched bases: 18. CDR3 loop: CASSPPTIDRAVSSPLHF. CDR3 nucleotides: TGCGCCAGCAGTCCCCCGACCATCGACAGGGCCGTTAGTTCACCCCTCCACTTT.

The chain has TRBV27 and TRBJ1-3; 7 nucleotides align to TRBD1. Unmatched junction bases numbered 5, after V lost 5 bases and J lost 4 bases. The germline gives CDR1 MNHEY, CDR2 SMNVEV (reference sequence). The CDR3 consists of 14 residues. CDR3 protein: CASSKGTAGNTIYF. The CDR3 DNA reads TGTGCCAGCAGTAAAGGGACAGCCGGAAACACCATATATTTT.

This clone was seen a handful of times. V usage is TRBV6-4 and J usage is TRBJ2-7, with 7 bases that match TRBD2. CDR1 is MRHNA, CDR2 SNTAGT, per germline. The CDR3 covers 16 residues. J was trimmed by 0 bases and V by 6 bases; bases with no gene match: 11. CDR3 in DNA: TGTGCCAGCAGACCCCTTACTAGCGAGCACTCCTACGAGCAGTACTTC. Its protein product is CASRPLTSEHSYEQYF.

The chain recombines TRBV19 with TRBJ2-4; 12 nucleotides align to TRBD2. Per the germline V gene, CDR1 is LNHDA and CDR2 is SQIVND (reference sequence). CDR3 length: 17 amino acids. V shed 3 bases and J 11 bases; nucleotides not matched to a gene: 14. For the CDR3, the DNA is TGTGCCAGTAGTATGGTTTGGACTAGCGGGGTCCTGGGCCTTCAGTACTTC. The encoded protein is CASSMVWTSGVLGLQYF.

The genes are TRBV29-1 and TRBJ1-1; maybe TRBD1 (6 bases). V was trimmed by 6 bases and J by 4 bases, leaving 18 bases between them. Germline CDR1 is SQVTM and CDR2 is ANQGSEA. This CDR3 is built from 14 residues. The CDR3 is CSVSFRGFLTEAFF. The CDR3 nucleotides read TGCAGCGTATCGTTTAGGGGGTTTCTCACTGAAGCTTTCTTT.